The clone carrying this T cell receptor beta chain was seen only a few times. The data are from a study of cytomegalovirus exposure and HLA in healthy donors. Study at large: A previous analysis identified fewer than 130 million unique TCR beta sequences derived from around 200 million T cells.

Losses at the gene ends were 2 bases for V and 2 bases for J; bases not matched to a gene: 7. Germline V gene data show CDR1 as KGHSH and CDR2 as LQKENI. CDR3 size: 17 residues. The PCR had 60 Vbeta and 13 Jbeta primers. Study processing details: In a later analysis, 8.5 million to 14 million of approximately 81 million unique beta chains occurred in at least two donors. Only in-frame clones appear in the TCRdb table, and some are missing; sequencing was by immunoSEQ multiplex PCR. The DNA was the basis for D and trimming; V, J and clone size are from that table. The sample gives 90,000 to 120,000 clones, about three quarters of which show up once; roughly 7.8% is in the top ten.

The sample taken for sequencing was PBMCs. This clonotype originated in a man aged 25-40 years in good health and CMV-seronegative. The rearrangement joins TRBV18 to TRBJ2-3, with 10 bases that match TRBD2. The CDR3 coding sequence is TGTGCCAGCTCACCAGGGCTAGCGGGAGTGAACACAGATACGCAGTATTTT. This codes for CASSPGLAGVNTDTQYF.